This T cell receptor beta chain emerged from a study of T cells in Graves' hyperthyroidism and ophthalmopathy. This clonotype has a handful of counts. Its antigen is unknown. The source material, RNA transcripts, was used to amplify TCR beta CDR3 regions. In the first-round RT-PCR of the TCR CDR3, the HTBI primer set was used. From the multiplex PCR reads, TCRdb called clonotypes with MiXCR, one entry per CDR3 protein. This sample has 450,000 to 650,000 distinct CDR3 sequences, with more than 20% found just once. Study results and caveats: The model foresaw ophthalmopathy a median roughly 6.6 months prior to onset. From stable hyperthyroidism, ophthalmopathy was separated by a 13 V-J model.

The specimen was blood. This receptor was identified in a man younger than 35 with Graves' hyperthyroidism.

CDR3 bases: TGTGCCTGGAGCCCGGGGAGCCAGCCCCAGCATTTT. Its protein is CAWSPGSQPQHF. V and J are TRBV30 and TRBJ1-5; D is ambiguous. The germline V and J ends were trimmed by 3 bases and 7 bases, with 10 bases remaining between them. This CDR3 region has 12 residues. Per the germline V gene, CDR1 is GTSNPN and CDR2 is SVGIG (reference sequence).